Shown below are 15 T cell receptor beta chains from a single sample sequenced in a study of shared clonotypes between healthy human individuals. TCRdb keeps only in-frame clones here, not all; method: immunoSEQ multiplex PCR. Here the sample spans some 500,000 clones, more than 70% being singletons. The sequenced sample consisted of PBMCs. Every receptor here comes from a woman in her forties in good health. Some clones in this sample may be carry-over from other donors' samples.

In DNA, the CDR3 is TGTGCCAGCAGCGAGACTAGCGGAAACTCCTACGAGCAGTACTTC. This codes for CASSETSGNSYEQYF. This chain joins TRBV7-2 and TRBJ2-7; 9 bases map to TRBD2. V lost 5 bases and J lost 0; bases outside the gene matches: 5. The V gene's germline CDR1 is SGHTA and CDR2 FQGNSA. The CDR3 consists of 15 residues.

J is TRBJ2-7 and V is TRBV5-1, with D possibly being TRBD2 (5 bases). V was shortened by 0 bases and J by 4 bases, with 8 bases between the two germline ends. The CDR3 runs 13 residues. Germline V gene sequence: CDR1 SGHRS, CDR2 YFSETQ. The CDR3 coding sequence is TGCGCCAGCAGCTTGGGGACTGATTACGAGCAGTACTTC. Translation gives CASSLGTDYEQYF.

The chain joins TRBV30 to TRBJ1-3; a possible D gene is TRBD1 (6 bases). V was clipped by 2 bases and J by 1 base, with 9 bases between them. There are 14 residues in the CDR3. The germline V gene encodes CDR1 GTSNPN and CDR2 SVGIG (reference sequence). CDR3 in DNA: TGTGCCTGGAGTAGAACAGGGTCTGGAAACACCATATATTTT. It encodes CAWSRTGSGNTIYF.

The chain links TRBV18 to TRBJ2-2; D remains ambiguous. The CDR3 is 12 amino acids. With 4 bases removed from V and 3 bases from J, the gap between germline ends came to 3 bases. In germline, CDR1 is KGHSH, CDR2 LQKENI. DNA for the CDR3: TGTGCCAGCTCACAAGACACCGGGGAGCTGTTTTTT. Translated, it gives CASSQDTGELFF.

The chain joins TRBV2 to TRBJ2-2; 9 bases are a match to TRBD1. CDR1 and CDR2 from the germline V gene are SNHLY and FYNNEI. V was pared by 4 bases and J by 7 bases, with 10 bases of the junction left unmatched. This CDR3 region has 16 residues. Here the CDR3 DNA reads TGTGCCAGCAGTGGAGGGGGACAGGGTGAGGTCGGGGAGCTGTTTTTT. Its protein is CASSGGGQGEVGELFF.

V usage is TRBV7-3 and J usage is TRBJ2-2, with 9 nucleotides matching TRBD1. The CDR3 is made up of 14 amino acids. CDR1 and CDR2 (germline): SGHTA, FQGTGA. V gave up 7 bases and J gave up 2 bases; unmatched junction bases: 2. This CDR3 reads CASKGQGNTGELFF. The CDR3, as DNA: TGTGCCAGCAAGGGACAGGGAAACACCGGGGAGCTGTTTTTT.

J is TRBJ2-3 and V is TRBV29-1; D not certain. CDR1 is SQVTM and CDR2 is ANQGSEA in the germline V gene. CDR3 length: 15 residues. V lost 2 bases and J lost 0, with 12 bases in between. CDR3 region: CSVETSGDSTDTQYF. CDR3 bases: TGCAGCGTTGAAACGTCGGGCGACAGCACAGATACGCAGTATTTT.

The chain uses TRBV27 and TRBJ2-3; D is perhaps TRBD1 (5 bases). Germline V gene data show CDR1 as MNHEY and CDR2 as SMNVEV (reference sequence). The CDR3 is 12 residues long. Trimming took 7 bases from V and 0 from J, leaving 5 bases between them. CDR3 in amino acids: CASTGSTDTQYF. The CDR3 coding sequence is TGTGCCAGCACAGGGAGCACAGATACGCAGTATTTT.

This clone was seen only a few times. The rearrangement uses TRBV7-9 and TRBJ2-1; D not resolved. V was shortened by 9 bases and J by 4 bases, with 7 bases between the two germline ends. Germline-derived CDR1 and CDR2 are SEHNR and FQNEAQ (reference sequence). The CDR3 covers 11 residues. Here the CDR3 DNA reads TGTGCCAGTTCCGGGTACAATGAGCAGTTCTTC. Its translation is CASSGYNEQFF.

The chain carries TRBV6-6 and TRBJ1-2; D uncertain. V lost 0 bases and J lost 6, with 14 bases in between. The germline gives CDR1 MNHNY, CDR2 SVGAGI (reference sequence). The CDR3 contains 15 residues. The chain's CDR3 is CASSYSSAPGHGYTF. The DNA for the CDR3 is TGTGCCAGCAGTTACTCGAGTGCCCCTGGCCATGGCTACACCTTC.

This chain joins TRBV5-1 and TRBJ2-1; D is ambiguous. CDR1 is SGHRS, CDR2 YFSETQ, per germline. Trimming left V 9 bases short and J 0 bases short, with 10 bases between. The CDR3 is 13 residues long. CDR3 residues: CATRGSSYNEQFF. CDR3 nucleotide sequence: TGCGCCACGCGCGGTAGCTCCTACAATGAGCAGTTCTTC.

This chain connects TRBV29-1 to TRBJ1-5; unclear D gene. V was clipped by 5 bases and J by 4 bases, with 9 bases between them. The CDR3 is 12 amino acids. Germline V gene sequence: CDR1 SQVTM, CDR2 ANQGSEA. For the CDR3, the DNA is TGCAGCGTTAAGTCGGCGAATCAGCCCCAGCATTTT. This encodes CSVKSANQPQHF.

CDR3 DNA sequence: TGTGCCAGCAGTTACCGCGCGACAGTAGGAAACACCATATATTTT. This translates into CASSYRATVGNTIYF. V usage is TRBV28 and J usage is TRBJ1-3, with D tentatively TRBD1 (5 bases). CDR3 length equals 15 residues. Trimming removed 4 bases from V and 4 bases from J, with 14 bases in between. CDR1 and CDR2 (germline): MDHEN, SYDVKM.

About this clone: Different DNA sequences within this sample yield the same CDR3. This chain joins TRBV30 and TRBJ2-6, with unresolved D. Germline V gene lookup returns CDR1 GTSNPN and CDR2 SVGIG (reference sequence). Trimming left V 0 bases short and J 0 bases short, with 3 bases between. The CDR3 totals 14 residues. In nucleotides, the CDR3 is TGTGCCTGGAGTGTGGGCTCTGGGGCCAACGTCCTGACTTTC. This sequence encodes CAWSVGSGANVLTF.

This clone showed up many times. Other DNA sequences in the sample encode the same CDR3. The chain recombines TRBV29-1 with TRBJ2-7, with 8 bases lining up with TRBD2. V dropped 5 bases and J dropped 4; count of bases not matched to a gene: 10. The CDR3 is 14 residues long. Germline V gene lookup returns CDR1 SQVTM and CDR2 ANQGSEA. For the CDR3, the DNA is TGCAGCGTTATTAGAGCGGGAGAGGTGTACGAGCAGTACTTC. Protein product: CSVIRAGEVYEQYF.